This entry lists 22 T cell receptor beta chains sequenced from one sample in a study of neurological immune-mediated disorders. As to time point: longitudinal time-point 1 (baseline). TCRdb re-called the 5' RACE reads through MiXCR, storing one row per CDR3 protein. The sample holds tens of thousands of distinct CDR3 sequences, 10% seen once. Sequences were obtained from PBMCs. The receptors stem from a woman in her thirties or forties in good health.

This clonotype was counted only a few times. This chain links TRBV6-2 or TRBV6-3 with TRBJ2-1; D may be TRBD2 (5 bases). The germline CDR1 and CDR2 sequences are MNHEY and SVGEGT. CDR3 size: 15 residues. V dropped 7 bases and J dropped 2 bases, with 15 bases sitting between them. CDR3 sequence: CASNGGEGTYNEQFF. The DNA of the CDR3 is TGTGCCAGCAACGGAGGAGAGGGCACCTACAATGAGCAGTTCTTC.

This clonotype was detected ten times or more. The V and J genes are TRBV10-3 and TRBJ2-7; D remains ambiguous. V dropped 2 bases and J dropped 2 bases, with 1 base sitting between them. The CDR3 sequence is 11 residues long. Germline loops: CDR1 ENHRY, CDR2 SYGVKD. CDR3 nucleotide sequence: TGTGCCATCAGTGAGACCTACGAGCAGTACTTC. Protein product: CAISETYEQYF.

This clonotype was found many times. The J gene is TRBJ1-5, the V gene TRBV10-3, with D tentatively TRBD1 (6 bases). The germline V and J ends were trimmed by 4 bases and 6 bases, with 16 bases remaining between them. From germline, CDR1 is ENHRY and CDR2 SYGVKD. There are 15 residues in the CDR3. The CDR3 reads CAISADRTDAQPQHF. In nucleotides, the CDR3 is TGTGCCATCAGTGCCGACCGGACAGATGCTCAGCCCCAGCATTTT.

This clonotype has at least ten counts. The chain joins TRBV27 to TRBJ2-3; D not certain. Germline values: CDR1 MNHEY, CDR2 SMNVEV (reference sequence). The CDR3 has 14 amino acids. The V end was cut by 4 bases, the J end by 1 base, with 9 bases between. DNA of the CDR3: TGTGCCAGCAGTTCAGGATTACGCACAGATACGCAGTATTTT. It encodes CASSSGLRTDTQYF.

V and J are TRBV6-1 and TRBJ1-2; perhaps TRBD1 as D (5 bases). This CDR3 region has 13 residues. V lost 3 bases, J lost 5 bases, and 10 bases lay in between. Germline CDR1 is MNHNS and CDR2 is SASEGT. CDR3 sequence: CASSEGLRYGYTF. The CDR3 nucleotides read TGTGCCAGCAGTGAGGGGCTTCGGTATGGCTACACCTTC.

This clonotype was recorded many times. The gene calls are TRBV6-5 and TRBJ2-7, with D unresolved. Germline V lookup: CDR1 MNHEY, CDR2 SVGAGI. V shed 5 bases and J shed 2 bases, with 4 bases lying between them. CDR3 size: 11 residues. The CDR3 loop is CASSGPYEQYF. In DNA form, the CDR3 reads TGTGCCAGCAGTGGACCCTACGAGCAGTACTTC.

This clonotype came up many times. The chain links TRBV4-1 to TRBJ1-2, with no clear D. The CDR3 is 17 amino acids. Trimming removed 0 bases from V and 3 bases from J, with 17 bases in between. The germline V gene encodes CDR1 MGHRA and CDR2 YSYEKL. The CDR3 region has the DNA TGCGCCAGCAGCCAAGATGGATCGGGATCCCTTTACTATGGCTACACCTTC. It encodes CASSQDGSGSLYYGYTF.

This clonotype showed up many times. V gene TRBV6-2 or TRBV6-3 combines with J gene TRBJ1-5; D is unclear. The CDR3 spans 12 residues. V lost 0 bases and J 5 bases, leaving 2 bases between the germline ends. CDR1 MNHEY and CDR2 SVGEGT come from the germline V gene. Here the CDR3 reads CASSYSYQPQHF. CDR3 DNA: TGTGCCAGCAGTTACTCGTATCAGCCCCAGCATTTT.

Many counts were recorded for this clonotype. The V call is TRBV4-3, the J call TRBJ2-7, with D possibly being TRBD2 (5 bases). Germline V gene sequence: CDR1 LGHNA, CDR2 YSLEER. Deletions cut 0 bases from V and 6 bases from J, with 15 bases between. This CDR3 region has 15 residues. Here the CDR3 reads CASSQDHRYGGEQYF. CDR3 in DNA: TGCGCCAGCAGCCAAGATCATAGGTACGGAGGCGAGCAGTACTTC.

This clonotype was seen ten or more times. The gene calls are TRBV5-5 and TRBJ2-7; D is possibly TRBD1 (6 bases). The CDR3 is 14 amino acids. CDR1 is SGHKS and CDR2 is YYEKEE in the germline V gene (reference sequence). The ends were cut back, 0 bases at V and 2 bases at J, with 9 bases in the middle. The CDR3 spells CASSLDSGAYEQYF. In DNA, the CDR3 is TGTGCCAGCAGCTTGGATTCAGGGGCCTACGAGCAGTACTTC.

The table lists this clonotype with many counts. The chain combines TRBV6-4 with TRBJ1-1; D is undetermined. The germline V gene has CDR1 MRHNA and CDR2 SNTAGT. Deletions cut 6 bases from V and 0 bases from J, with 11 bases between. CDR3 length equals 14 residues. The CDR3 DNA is TGTGCCAGCAGATACTCGACAATGAACACTGAAGCTTTCTTT. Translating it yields CASRYSTMNTEAFF.

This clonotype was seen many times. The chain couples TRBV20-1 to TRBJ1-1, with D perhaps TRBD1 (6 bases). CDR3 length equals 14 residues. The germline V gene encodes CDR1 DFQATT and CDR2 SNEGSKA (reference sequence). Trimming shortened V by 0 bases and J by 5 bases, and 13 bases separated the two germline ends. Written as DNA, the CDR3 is TGCAGTGCTAGAGATGACAGGACTGGAACTGAAGCTTTCTTT. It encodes CSARDDRTGTEAFF.

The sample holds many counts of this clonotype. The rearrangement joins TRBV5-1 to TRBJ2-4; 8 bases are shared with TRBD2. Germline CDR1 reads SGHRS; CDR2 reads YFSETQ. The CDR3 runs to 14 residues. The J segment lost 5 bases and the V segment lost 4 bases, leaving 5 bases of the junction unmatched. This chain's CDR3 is CASSRSGSENIQYF. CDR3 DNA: TGCGCCAGCAGCCGGAGCGGGAGCGAAAACATTCAGTACTTC.

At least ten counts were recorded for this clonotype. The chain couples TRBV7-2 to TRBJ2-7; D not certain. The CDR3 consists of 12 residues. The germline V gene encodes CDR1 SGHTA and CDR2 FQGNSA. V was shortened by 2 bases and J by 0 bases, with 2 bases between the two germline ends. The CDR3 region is CASSLFSYEQYF. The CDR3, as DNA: TGTGCCAGCAGCTTATTCTCCTACGAGCAGTACTTC.

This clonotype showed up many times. CDR3 region: CASSLAGSAYEQYF. The CDR3 nucleotides read TGTGCCAGCAGCTTGGCAGGGTCAGCCTACGAGCAGTACTTC. The chain is built from TRBV5-6 and TRBJ2-7, with a tentative D call TRBD1 (5 bases). This CDR3 spans 14 amino acids. V shed 0 bases and J shed 2 bases, with 9 bases lying between them. The germline gives CDR1 SGHDT, CDR2 YYEEEE.

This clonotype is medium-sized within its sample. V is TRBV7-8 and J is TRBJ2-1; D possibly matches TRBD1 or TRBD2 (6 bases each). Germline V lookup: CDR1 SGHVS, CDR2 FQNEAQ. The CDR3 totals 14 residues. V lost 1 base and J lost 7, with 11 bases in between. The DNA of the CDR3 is TGTGCCAGCAGCTTAGTAGGGGGAGGAAATGAGCAGTTCTTC. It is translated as CASSLVGGGNEQFF.

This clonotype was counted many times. The CDR3 here is CASSPPLRDRDYEQYF. The DNA of the CDR3 is TGTGCCAGCAGCCCCCCCCTTCGGGACAGGGATTACGAGCAGTACTTC. The chain joins TRBV7-8 to TRBJ2-7, with 9 bases aligning to TRBD1. The germline gives CDR1 SGHVS, CDR2 FQNEAQ. There are 16 residues in the CDR3. Losses at the gene ends were 5 bases for V and 4 bases for J; bases not matched to a gene: 12.

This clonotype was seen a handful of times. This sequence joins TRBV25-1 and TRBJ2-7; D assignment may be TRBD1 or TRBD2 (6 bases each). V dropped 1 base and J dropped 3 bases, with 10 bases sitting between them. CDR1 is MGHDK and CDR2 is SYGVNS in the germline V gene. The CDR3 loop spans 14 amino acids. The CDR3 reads CASSESGARYEQYF. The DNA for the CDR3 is TGTGCCAGCAGTGAATCGGGGGCCCGCTACGAGCAGTACTTC.

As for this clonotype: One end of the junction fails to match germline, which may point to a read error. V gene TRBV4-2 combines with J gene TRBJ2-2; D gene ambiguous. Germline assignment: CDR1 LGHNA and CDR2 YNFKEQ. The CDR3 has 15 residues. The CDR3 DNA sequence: TGTGCCAGCATCCAAGAGGTACTCAACACCGGGGAGCTGTTTTTT. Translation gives CASIQEVLNTGELFF.

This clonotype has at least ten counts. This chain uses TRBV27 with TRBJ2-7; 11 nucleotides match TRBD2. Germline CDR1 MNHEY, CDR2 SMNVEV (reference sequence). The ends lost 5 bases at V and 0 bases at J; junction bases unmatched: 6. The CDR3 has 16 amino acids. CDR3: CASSPMTSGISYEQYF. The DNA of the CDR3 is TGTGCCAGCAGTCCGATGACTAGCGGGATCTCCTACGAGCAGTACTTC.

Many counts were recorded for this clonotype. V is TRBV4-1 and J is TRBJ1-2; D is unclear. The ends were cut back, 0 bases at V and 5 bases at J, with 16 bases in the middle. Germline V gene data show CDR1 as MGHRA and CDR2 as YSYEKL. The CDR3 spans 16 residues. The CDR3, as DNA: TGCGCCAGCAGCCAAGACGGGCCCCAGCGGGATTATGGCTACACCTTC. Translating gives CASSQDGPQRDYGYTF.

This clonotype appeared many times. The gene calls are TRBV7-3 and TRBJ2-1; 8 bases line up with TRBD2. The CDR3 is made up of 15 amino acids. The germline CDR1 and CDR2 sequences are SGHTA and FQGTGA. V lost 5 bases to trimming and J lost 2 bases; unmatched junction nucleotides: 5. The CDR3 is CASSPGGATYNEQFF. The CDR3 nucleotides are TGTGCCAGCAGCCCCGGGGGGGCGACCTACAATGAGCAGTTCTTC.